Listed below are T cell receptor beta chains from one sample, sequenced in a study of blood T cell repertoires in COVID-19. Sequencing was performed with immunoSEQ multiplex PCR; in TCRdb, only in-frame clones are kept and a portion is missing. The sample contains nearly 250,000 clones, about 82% of which appear only once. Sequencing was performed on peripheral blood. The receptors originated from a woman older than 75 with COVID-19, enrolled during active disease. The CDR3 runs from the conserved cysteine through the conserved F or W. A D gene is named only where the DNA matches it firmly. Clone size is not always given. Where it is, it says once, few, many or a class for expanded clones.

TRBJ1-1,TRBV6-5,-,-,TGTGCCAGCAAGTCCACAGGAGTGAACACTGAAGCTTTCTTT,CASKSTGVNTEAFF
TRBJ2-3,TRBV3-1/TRBV3-2,-,TRBD2,TGTGCCAGCAGCCCTGGACTAGCGGGGGCCTTAAGGCAGTATTTT,CASSPGLAGALRQYF
TRBJ2-3,TRBV28,few,TRBD2,TGTGCCAGCAGTTTAAGGCTAGCGGGGGCAGATACGCAGTATTTT,CASSLRLAGADTQYF
TRBJ2-1,TRBV4-2,-,-,TGTGCCAGCAGCCAAGATCTGGCGGGGGCGTCCTACAATGAGCAGTTCTTC,CASSQDLAGASYNEQFF
TRBJ2-7,TRBV5-1,-,-,TGCGCCAGCAGCCTCAGAGGCCAGCGACGTCCCTACGAGCAGTACTTC,CASSLRGQRRPYEQYF
TRBJ1-1,TRBV30,-,-,TGTGCCTGGAGCGTCAAGGACAGACAGAACACTGAAGCTTTCTTT,CAWSVKDRQNTEAFF
TRBJ1-1,TRBV5-1,-,TRBD1,TGCGCCAGCAGTTTAACAGGGGGCTTCACTGAAGCTTTCTTT,CASSLTGGFTEAFF
TRBJ1-4,TRBV3-1/TRBV3-2,once,-,TGTGCCAGCAGCCTCAGGGGCACTAATGAAAAACTGTTTTTT,CASSLRGTNEKLFF
TRBJ1-5,TRBV19,-,-,TGTGCCAGTAGTCCAAACTCCGACAGGTCGGGTCAGCCCCAGCATTTT,CASSPNSDRSGQPQHF
TRBJ2-5,TRBV3-1/TRBV3-2,-,TRBD2,TGTGCCAGCAGCCAACCGGGACTAGCGGAAGAGACCCAGTACTTC,CASSQPGLAEETQYF
TRBJ1-2,TRBV28,few,-,TGTGCCAGCACCCTCTACCCGGGAGGAGGGACCTATGGCTACACCTTC,CASTLYPGGGTYGYTF
TRBJ1-2,TRBV5-1,once,-,TGCGCCAGCAGCTTGGCCCTGATGGGCTCGGACTATGGCTACACCTTC,CASSLALMGSDYGYTF
TRBJ2-5,TRBV5-4,-,TRBD1,TGTGCCAGCAGCTTCGTCACAGGGGGCGAGACCCAGTACTTC,CASSFVTGGETQYF
TRBJ2-1,TRBV27,-,-,TGTGCCAGCAGTTTACAAGGATACCAAACAGGGGGTAGCGGGAATGAGCAGTTCTTC,CASSLQGYQTGGSGNEQFF
TRBJ2-7,TRBV6-5,-,TRBD1,TGTGCCAGCACCCAAGGGGACAGGGTACGGGAGCAGTACTTC,CASTQGDRVREQYF
TRBJ2-1,TRBV10-1,-,TRBD2,TGCGCCAGCCGGATCCCTGGGAGTAGCGGGGGCTTCCTCCCCAATGAGCAGTTCTTC,CASRIPGSSGGFLPNEQFF
TRBJ1-2,TRBV9,-,-,TGTGCCAGCAGCGTCCACTCCTATGGCTACACCTTC,CASSVHSYGYTF
TRBJ1-3,TRBV7-3,-,TRBD1,TGTGCCAGCAGCGGCGGGACAGGGCCTTCGGATGGAAACACCATATATTTT,CASSGGTGPSDGNTIYF
TRBJ2-1,TRBV2,-,-,TGTGCCAGCAATCGGGGAGGAAAGGGCTACAATGAGCAGTTCTTC,CASNRGGKGYNEQFF
TRBJ1-1,TRBV6-2/TRBV6-3,once,TRBD1,TGTGCCAGCAGTACCAACGGGAGGGGGCGCACGGGGACTGAAGCTTTCTTT,CASSTNGRGRTGTEAFF
TRBJ2-1,TRBV4-1,few,TRBD1,TGCGCCAGCAGCCAACCCGGGACAGGGGGTAATGAGCAGTTCTTC,CASSQPGTGGNEQFF
TRBJ2-7,TRBV15,-,TRBD2,TGTGCCACCAGCAGAAGAGGTCGGGGGGTCAGCTCCTACGAGCAGTACTTC,CATSRRGRGVSSYEQYF
TRBJ1-1,TRBV28,-,TRBD1,TGTGCCAGCAGTTTGAGCAGGGGGTTGAGTGAAGCTTTCTTT,CASSLSRGLSEAFF
TRBJ1-3,TRBV25-1,-,-,TGTGCCAGCAGTGAACACGGTTTTGGAAACACCATATATTTT,CASSEHGFGNTIYF
TRBJ1-2,TRBV2,-,-,TGTGCCAGCAGTGTTCGGGGAGAGGATGGCTACACCTTC,CASSVRGEDGYTF
TRBJ1-6,TRBV7-2,-,-,TGTGCCAGCAGCTTAGCGCCCAACAGGGCGGATTCACCCCTCCACTTT,CASSLAPNRADSPLHF
TRBJ1-4,TRBV7-2,-,-,TGTGCCAGCAGAATGTCACGGGGTTATAATGAAAAACTGTTTTTT,CASRMSRGYNEKLFF
TRBJ1-4,TRBV7-6,once,-,TGTGCCAGCAGCTTAGATGCGAGACAGAATGAAAAACTGTTTTTT,CASSLDARQNEKLFF
TRBJ1-3,TRBV27,-,-,TGTGCCAGCAGTTTGGGAGGGACAGGAAACACCATATATTTT,CASSLGGTGNTIYF
TRBJ1-6,TRBV5-1,-,-,TGCGCCAGCAGCCGTGGGGGGGAATATAATTCACCCCTCCACTTT,CASSRGGEYNSPLHF
TRBJ1-1,TRBV30,-,-,TGTGCCTGGAAGGGTGGGGGGATGACTGAAGCTTTCTTT,CAWKGGGMTEAFF
TRBJ1-5,TRBV12-3/TRBV12-4,-,-,TGTGCCAGCAGACAGGGACCGAGCCAGCCCCAGCATTTT,CASRQGPSQPQHF
TRBJ1-1,TRBV28,once,TRBD1,TGTGCCAGCAGTTTGGGACAGGGAATCCGTGAAGCTTTCTTT,CASSLGQGIREAFF
TRBJ1-4,TRBV5-1,-,-,TGCGCCAGCAGCTTGGAAGGGGGAGGGGAAAAACTGTTTTTT,CASSLEGGGEKLFF
TRBJ1-5,TRBV11-2,-,-,TGTGCCAGCAGCTTAGGAGGGTTTGATCAGCCCCAGCATTTT,CASSLGGFDQPQHF
TRBJ2-1,TRBV6-6,-,-,TGTGCCAGCAGCGAGACTTACAATGAGCAGTTCTTC,CASSETYNEQFF
TRBJ1-5,TRBV11-2,-,-,TGTGCCAGCAGCTGTTACGACAGGATCAATCAGCCCCAGCATTTT,CASSCYDRINQPQHF
TRBJ2-1,TRBV3-1/TRBV3-2,-,-,TGTGCCAGCAGCCTTAGAATGCACCCTTACAATGAGCAGTTCTTC,CASSLRMHPYNEQFF
TRBJ2-5,TRBV7-6,-,-,TGTGCCAGCAGCCTCCGGGTGAGCCAAGCCCAGTACTTC,CASSLRVSQAQYF
TRBJ2-1,TRBV29-1,-,-,TGCAGCGTTGCTCTGACAGGCCGTCACTTCTTC,CSVALTGRHFF
TRBJ1-5,TRBV19,-,TRBD1,TGTGCCAGTAGTGTCAACGTTGGGACAGGGGCACAGCCCCAGCATTTT,CASSVNVGTGAQPQHF
TRBJ2-4,TRBV7-2,-,TRBD2,TGTGCCAGCAGCCCGGGGGGGCTTGGCAAAAACATTCAGTACTTC,CASSPGGLGKNIQYF
TRBJ1-2,TRBV3-1/TRBV3-2,-,-,TGTGCCAGCAGCCAAGGAACAGCAGCTAACTATGGCTACACCTTC,CASSQGTAANYGYTF
TRBJ1-1,TRBV28,-,TRBD1,TGTGCCACCAAGCAGCAGGGGGCATGGACTGAAGCTTTCTTT,CATKQQGAWTEAFF
TRBJ1-4,TRBV30,-,TRBD1,TGTGCCTGGAGTGTACGGGGGACAGGGGGCGGAAAACTGTTTTTT,CAWSVRGTGGGKLFF
TRBJ1-1,TRBV28,few,-,TGTGCCAGCAGTTCTGGAGGAATCATGAACACTGAAGCTTTCTTT,CASSSGGIMNTEAFF
TRBJ2-3,TRBV4-2,-,TRBD2,TGTGCCAGCAGCCAAGATCCGCTAGCGGGGTTCACAGATACGCAGTATTTT,CASSQDPLAGFTDTQYF
TRBJ2-2,TRBV3-1/TRBV3-2,-,-,TGTGCCAGCAGCCAAGTCAACAGGGCCGAGGAGCTGTTTTTT,CASSQVNRAEELFF
TRBJ2-2,TRBV12-3/TRBV12-4,-,TRBD2,TGTGCCAGCAGTTTGGTCGGGGGGGGGCGGTTTTTT,CASSLVGGGRFF
TRBJ2-5,TRBV28,-,-,TGTGCCAGCTCCTTGGGCGGGGGCGCGGGGCAAGAGACCCAGTACTTC,CASSLGGGAGQETQYF
TRBJ2-4,TRBV7-9,once,TRBD1,TGTGCCAGCAGCGCACAGGGGGCAGGCAAAAACATTCAGTACTTC,CASSAQGAGKNIQYF
TRBJ1-5,TRBV28,-,-,TGTGCCAGCAGTCGGGGGGCGGTCAATCAGCCCCAGCATTTT,CASSRGAVNQPQHF
TRBJ1-4,TRBV7-9,-,-,TGTGCCAGCAGCTCCTCTAGCGAAAAACTGTTTTTT,CASSSSSEKLFF
TRBJ2-5,TRBV5-4,-,TRBD2,TGTGCCAGCAGCCGACCCGGTAGCGGGGGGGAGACCCAGTACTTC,CASSRPGSGGETQYF
TRBJ1-1,TRBV10-3,-,-,TGTGCCATCAGGACAGACATTCCCAACACTGAAGCTTTCTTT,CAIRTDIPNTEAFF